This T cell receptor beta chain was identified in a study of response to subunit inactivated influenza vaccine. This clonotype was observed many times. Trimming took 4 bases from V and 7 from J; bases not matched to a gene: 5. CDR1 is SQVTM, CDR2 ANQGSEA, per germline. The CDR3 loop spans 14 amino acids. MiXCR, run by TCRdb on the RT-PCR reads, gives a single entry per CDR3 protein. The repertoire holds some 500,000 distinct CDR3 sequences, with 15% to 20% as singletons. The source is a man aged 50-75 years who received an inactivated influenza vaccine. This chain links TRBV29-1 with TRBJ2-7, with 15 positions matching TRBD2. This material consisted of CD4+ T cells sorted from PBMCs, taken around 25 months after vaccination. CDR3: CSVGTSGRAWEQYF. In nucleotides, the CDR3 is TGCAGCGTTGGGACTAGCGGGAGGGCCTGGGAGCAGTACTTC.